Sequencing of this TCR beta chain was carried out in a study of CD8 T cells in ankylosing spondylitis. The study's findings and limits: A TCR beta motif made of fewer than 10 highly homologous variants seemed typical of ankylosing spondylitis blood. Disease-associated clones were CD8+ and fairly uncommon in peripheral blood.

The sample holds many counts of this clonotype. Its antigen remains unidentified. Germline V gene data show CDR1 as DFQATT and CDR2 as SNEGSKA (reference sequence). Trimming at V came to 2 bases and at J to 4 bases, leaving 7 bases not matched to a gene. CDR3 size: 14 residues. Molecular-barcoded quantitative 5'-RACE produced these TCR beta libraries. TCRdb independently ran MiXCR on the 5' RACE reads; one entry per CDR3 protein. The sample has hundreds of thousands of distinct CDR3 sequences, roughly 12% seen once; the top ten hold approximately 0.51%. The receptor was isolated from a male donor with ankylosing spondylitis. Specimen: blood, either unsorted or a sorted T cell fraction (not recorded which). The chain recombines TRBV20-1 with TRBJ1-1, with 7 nucleotides matching TRBD1. As DNA, the CDR3 is TGCAGTGCTAGACCCCTAGACAGGGCCACTGAAGCTTTCTTT. This codes for CSARPLDRATEAFF.